The clone carrying this TCR beta chain was counted only a few times. The target antigen is unknown. The entry originates in a study of identical twins. Study results and caveats: Clonotypes of the beta chain that were abundant in cord blood carried fewer insertions (memory repertoires showed none).

Germline V gene data show CDR1 as LGHNA and CDR2 as YNFKEQ. Trimming pared 0 bases from V and 9 bases from J, leaving 12 bases between. This CDR3 contains 15 residues. TCRdb reprocessed the 5' RACE reads via MiXCR and lists one record per CDR3 protein. This table has hundreds of thousands of distinct CDR3 sequences, roughly an eighth appearing once. These sequences were also reported in another study, on yellow fever vaccine responses in identical twins.

The sample was PBMCs. V is TRBV4-2 and J is TRBJ1-6, with unresolved D. The clonotype was recovered from a woman aged 18-29 years in good health. CDR3: CASSQDYMGGSPLHF. The CDR3 DNA reads as TGTGCCAGCAGCCAAGATTACATGGGTGGTTCACCCCTCCACTTT.